This T cell receptor beta chain was obtained from a study of beta chain features in type 1 diabetes. Study-wide results and caveats: For Type 1 diabetes patients, all four CD4+ subsets carried TCRB CDR3s that were moderately but significantly shorter. Sequencing from cDNA could over-represent high-TCR-expressing cells. Naive, central memory and regulatory TCRB repertoires appeared more similar among patients than healthy donors.

Expressed TCRB transcripts got sequenced, as all isolated RNA was reverse transcribed. Read counts averaged around 3.9 million for samples of naive, central memory and regulatory T cells. The repertoire was sequenced with immunoSEQ multiplex PCR; TCRdb's copy has only in-frame clones and lacks some. The table lists about 160,000 clones, about 8.1% of them singletons. Only a few counts were recorded for this clone. What it recognizes is unknown. Additional DNA sequences in this sample encode the identical CDR3. This CDR3 contains 14 residues. V dropped 4 bases and J dropped 0; count of bases not matched to a gene: 3. The V gene's germline CDR1 is LNHDA and CDR2 SQIVND (reference sequence).

Material for sequencing was central memory CD4+ T cells from blood. The sequence derives from a woman aged 18-30 years with type 1 diabetes. The rearrangement links TRBV19 to TRBJ2-7; 7 bases align to TRBD1. The CDR3 sequence is CASSTGQDSYEQYF. The DNA of the CDR3 is TGTGCCAGTAGTACCGGACAGGACTCCTACGAGCAGTACTTC.